The rows below give T cell receptor beta chains drawn from one sample of a study of blood T cell repertoires in COVID-19. TCRdb's table, derived via immunoSEQ multiplex PCR, lists solely in-frame clones and lacks some. The sample carries roughly 49,000 clones, more than 70% recorded once. Sequencing was done on a sample of peripheral blood. Receptors originate from an elderly woman with acute or convalescent COVID-19. Each CDR3 is given with its conserved first and last residue. Fields, in order: D gene, J gene, V gene, CDR3 protein. A D gene is named only where the DNA matches it firmly.

>.|TRBJ2-7|TRBV9
CASSPPTRSYEQYF
>TRBD1|TRBJ1-2|TRBV5-6
CASSWGRGRANYGYTF
>.|TRBJ2-2|TRBV5-1
CASSLDPENTGELFF
>TRBD1|TRBJ2-3|TRBV27
CASRSWTGPRTDTQYF
>.|TRBJ1-2|TRBV7-9
CASSLVQEDYGYTF
>.|TRBJ2-3|TRBV5-1
CASSSPGSDTQYF
>.|TRBJ1-6|TRBV3-1/TRBV3-2
CASSQDTNSPLHF
>TRBD1|TRBJ1-3|TRBV2
CASSRTGVSGNTIYF
>TRBD2|TRBJ2-5|TRBV4-1
CASSQDASGGLRETQYF
>.|TRBJ1-3|TRBV18
CASSPIPTLSSGNTIYF
>.|TRBJ2-1|TRBV5-1
CASSIGIYNEQFF
>TRBD1|TRBJ2-7|TRBV5-1
CASSWTGDYEQYF
>.|TRBJ2-2|TRBV5-1
CASSLGTRFENTGELFF
>TRBD2|TRBJ2-7|TRBV7-2
CASSLRLAGGLSYEQYF
>TRBD1|TRBJ1-2|TRBV18
CASSPAGTGRGYTF
>TRBD2|TRBJ2-1|TRBV6-5
CASSSRTSGGAGEQFF
>TRBD1|TRBJ1-2|TRBV7-2
CASSFTGGDYGYTF
>.|TRBJ2-1|TRBV11-3
CASSPVGGGGEQFF
>.|TRBJ1-1|TRBV10-1
CASSEQGAEAFF
>.|TRBJ2-6|TRBV5-1
CASSLAGISGANVLTF
>TRBD1|TRBJ1-2|TRBV5-4
CASSPRATGESYGYTF
>.|TRBJ1-5|TRBV24-1
CATSDYRGNQPQHF
>.|TRBJ2-3|TRBV30
CAWEGSGLARQYF
>.|TRBJ2-5|TRBV7-9
CASSSYRQGRVWETQYF
>.|TRBJ2-3|TRBV9
CASSVLDSIPDTQYF
>.|TRBJ1-1|TRBV7-9
CASSFQGNTEAFF
>.|TRBJ2-7|TRBV3-1/TRBV3-2
CASSQNRGGAYEQYF
>TRBD1|TRBJ2-7|TRBV5-6
CASSKKPQGAYEQYF
>.|TRBJ1-4|TRBV19
CASSKGYKATNEKLFF
>TRBD1|TRBJ1-2|TRBV29-1
CSVGLRDSYGYTF
>.|TRBJ1-2|TRBV14
CASSQNPESNYGYTF
>.|TRBJ2-7|TRBV24-1
CATIRRYF
>TRBD2|TRBJ2-7|TRBV2
CASRETSGGPYEQYF
>.|TRBJ1-3|TRBV30
CAWKFRGNTIYF
>.|TRBJ2-1|TRBV5-1
CASSLIAGTQRVGEQFF
>TRBD1|TRBJ2-7|TRBV27
CASSLRDRGPYEQYF
>.|TRBJ1-1|TRBV7-9
CASSFPSGPFF
>TRBD1|TRBJ2-7|TRBV18
CASSPSGQGPYEQYF
>TRBD1|TRBJ2-7|TRBV7-2
CASSPQGTSIYEQYF
>.|TRBJ1-2|TRBV19
CASSPGGYGYTF
>.|TRBJ1-4|TRBV6-1
CASSEAWGPTNEKLFF
>.|TRBJ2-5|TRBV19
CASSIPGKEETQYF
>.|TRBJ1-6|TRBV21-1
CASSSIRREGPYSSPLHF
>.|TRBJ1-2|TRBV5-8
CASSLAKVGTPNYGYTF
>.|TRBJ1-3|TRBV5-1
CASSLDGQSSGNTIYF
>TRBD2|TRBJ2-7|TRBV3-1/TRBV3-2
CASSRFGGGAYEQYF
>.|TRBJ1-2|TRBV18
CASSPRTEAYGYTF
>.|TRBJ1-6|TRBV3-1/TRBV3-2
CASSHAGRRLSPLHF
>TRBD1|TRBJ2-7|TRBV19
CASSILGQGYEQYF
>TRBD2|TRBJ2-2|TRBV7-2
CASSPPGGARTGELFF
>TRBD1|TRBJ1-5|TRBV6-5
CASSNGGQPNQPQHF
>TRBD2|TRBJ2-7|TRBV19
CASSSPGGPTSYEQYF
>TRBD1|TRBJ1-2|TRBV5-6
CASSLADRVLGGYTF
>TRBD2|TRBJ2-3|TRBV18
CASSLSAGGIDTQYF